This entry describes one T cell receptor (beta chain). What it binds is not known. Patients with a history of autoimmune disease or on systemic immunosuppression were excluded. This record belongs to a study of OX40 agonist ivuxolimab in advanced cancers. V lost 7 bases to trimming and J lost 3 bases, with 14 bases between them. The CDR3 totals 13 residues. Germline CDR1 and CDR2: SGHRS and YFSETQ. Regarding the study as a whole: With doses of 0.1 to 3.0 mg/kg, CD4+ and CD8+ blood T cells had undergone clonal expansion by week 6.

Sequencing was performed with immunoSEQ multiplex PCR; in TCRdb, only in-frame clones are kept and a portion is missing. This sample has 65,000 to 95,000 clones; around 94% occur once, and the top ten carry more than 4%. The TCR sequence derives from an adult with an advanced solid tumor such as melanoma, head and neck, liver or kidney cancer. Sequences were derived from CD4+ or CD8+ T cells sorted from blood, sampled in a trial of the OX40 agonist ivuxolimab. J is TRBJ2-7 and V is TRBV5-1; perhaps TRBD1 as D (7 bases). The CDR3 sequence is CASRGTDLYEQYF. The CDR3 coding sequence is TGCGCCAGCCGGGGGACAGACCTCTACGAGCAGTACTTC.